These T cell receptor beta chains were read from a single sample in a study of blood T cell repertoires in COVID-19. TCRdb's copy holds only in-frame clones and misses some; the assay was immunoSEQ multiplex PCR. The data contain a few hundred thousand clones, around 90% of them singletons. Sequenced: peripheral blood. Receptors originate from a woman aged 55-70 years with COVID-19, enrolled during active disease. The CDR3 runs from the conserved cysteine through the conserved F or W. Each record gives: D gene, J gene, V gene, clone size, CDR3 DNA, CDR3 protein. D genes are given only for firm matches. The size of a clone is reported for some rows only, either as once, few or many, or as a class for expanded clones.

TRBD1,TRBJ1-2,TRBV19,NA,TGTGCCAGTAGTATGACAGGGATTTTAGGCTATGGCTACACCTTC,CASSMTGILGYGYTF
TRBD1,TRBJ1-6,TRBV10-1,NA,TGCGCCAGCAGACTTCCCGGGACAGGGGAAAAGTCCTATAATTCACCCCTCCACTTT,CASRLPGTGEKSYNSPLHF
TRBD2,TRBJ2-1,TRBV7-2,NA,TGTGCCAGCAGCTCCAGGACTAGCGGGGGTGAGCAGTTCTTC,CASSSRTSGGEQFF
TRBD2,TRBJ2-1,TRBV7-9,NA,TGTGCCAGCAGCTCAGCCCCGGGGGGGAGTAGGGGAAGTTACAATGAGCAGTTCTTC,CASSSAPGGSRGSYNEQFF
NA,TRBJ1-2,TRBV27,once,TGTGCCAGCACCGCAGGTGGGAGCTATGGCTACACCTTC,CASTAGGSYGYTF
NA,TRBJ2-6,TRBV5-4,NA,TGTGCCAGCAGCCTAACCCTGGACAGCCTTTTTGGGGCCAACGTCCTGACTTTC,CASSLTLDSLFGANVLTF
TRBD2,TRBJ2-1,TRBV7-8,once,TGTGCCAGCAGCGTACTAGCGGGGGTGATCCAAGAGCAGTTCTTC,CASSVLAGVIQEQFF
NA,TRBJ1-5,TRBV24-1,NA,TGTGCCACCAGTGATTTGGGAGGGGCGAGCAATCAGCCCCAGCATTTT,CATSDLGGASNQPQHF
TRBD2,TRBJ2-5,TRBV4-3,once,TGCGCCAGCAGCCAAGAAAGGGAGGGGACCCAGTACTTC,CASSQEREGTQYF
TRBD1,TRBJ2-7,TRBV11-1,NA,TGTGCCAGCAGCTTACACGGGACAGCCCTGACCGAGCAGTACTTC,CASSLHGTALTEQYF
TRBD1,TRBJ1-4,TRBV15,NA,TGTGCCACCAGCAGAGAAGGAGGGGGCTATGAAAAACTGTTTTTT,CATSREGGGYEKLFF
NA,TRBJ2-7,TRBV20-1,once,TGCAGTGCTGGGAGTTACGAGCAGTACTTC,CSAGSYEQYF
TRBD2,TRBJ2-1,TRBV2,once,TGTGCCAGCAGTTTGGGCGGGGGGGCTTTTAATGAGCAGTTCTTC,CASSLGGGAFNEQFF
NA,TRBJ1-2,TRBV4-1,NA,TGCGCCAGCAGCCGGGGCCTCCAAGGGACTCCTAACTATGGCTACACCTTC,CASSRGLQGTPNYGYTF
NA,TRBJ2-7,TRBV7-2,NA,TGTGCCAGCAGCTTGTCAGCGCTGAGCTCCTACGAGCAGTACTTC,CASSLSALSSYEQYF
NA,TRBJ1-2,TRBV12-3/TRBV12-4,NA,TGTGCCAGCAGTCCAGACAGATATGGCTACACCTTC,CASSPDRYGYTF
TRBD1,TRBJ1-2,TRBV6-5,NA,TGTGCCAGCAGTTTAGGGGACAGGGGTGGCTACACCTTC,CASSLGDRGGYTF
NA,TRBJ1-1,TRBV10-3,NA,TGTGCCATCAGTGGAGGGCTTTCAATGAACACTGAAGCTTTCTTT,CAISGGLSMNTEAFF
NA,TRBJ2-1,TRBV7-8,NA,TGTGCCAGCAGCACACAGGGTGGGGTACTACGGAATGAGCAGTTCTTC,CASSTQGGVLRNEQFF
TRBD2,TRBJ2-1,TRBV7-9,NA,TGTGCCAGCAGCTTTGAGGGACTAGCGGTCCATGAGCAGTTCTTC,CASSFEGLAVHEQFF
TRBD1,TRBJ1-6,TRBV2,NA,TGTGCCAGCAGTGACAGGGGGAAATATAATTCACCCCTCCACTTT,CASSDRGKYNSPLHF
NA,TRBJ1-5,TRBV20-1,NA,TGCAGTGCTGGGGGGGTTCAGCCCCAGCATTTT,CSAGGVQPQHF
NA,TRBJ1-1,TRBV2,NA,TGTGCCAGCAGTGAAGGGGGGGGACCGAACACTGAAGCTTTCTTT,CASSEGGGPNTEAFF
TRBD1,TRBJ2-3,TRBV28,NA,TGTGCCAGCAGCACCTCGGAAATAAGACAGGGAGATACGCAGTATTTT,CASSTSEIRQGDTQYF